The 24 T cell receptor beta chains given below trace back to one sample, sequenced in a study of early T cells in non-severe SARS-CoV-2 infection. From the 5' RACE reads, TCRdb called clonotypes with MiXCR, one entry per CDR3 protein. This sample has about 69,000 distinct CDR3 sequences, with 4% to 6% found just once. Sequenced here: whole blood, sampled at baseline. These receptors came from an adult who was a healthcare worker with PCR-confirmed SARS-CoV-2 infection or an uninfected control (not recorded which). The donor label of this sample is uncertain.

There are many counts of this clonotype. V and J are TRBV11-2 and TRBJ1-1; 8 positions match TRBD1. CDR3 length: 14 amino acids. V shed 4 bases, J shed 0 bases, and the junction held 1 base outside the gene matches. In germline, CDR1 is SGHAT, CDR2 FQNNGV. The chain's CDR3 is CASSWGQVNTEAFF. CDR3 nucleotides: TGTGCCAGCAGCTGGGGACAGGTGAACACTGAAGCTTTCTTT.

This chain connects TRBV5-1 to TRBJ1-2; no clear D. Germline lookup yields CDR1 SGHRS and CDR2 YFSETQ. The CDR3 loop spans 13 amino acids. V was clipped by 0 bases and J by 3 bases, with 6 bases between them. The CDR3 bases are TGCGCCAGCAGCTTGGGAAAGGACTATGGCTACACCTTC. Translating gives CASSLGKDYGYTF.

This clonotype was seen repeatedly, ten times or more. The rearrangement uses TRBV12-5 and TRBJ1-1; D perhaps matches TRBD1 (6 bases). This CDR3 region has 13 residues. Germline CDR1 is LGHNT and CDR2 is FRNRAP. V lost 6 bases and J lost 1, with 9 bases in between. CDR3 DNA: TGTGCTAGTGGAACAGGGCAGAACACTGAAGCTTTCTTT. Translation gives CASGTGQNTEAFF.

This clonotype was found a few times. This chain uses TRBV30 with TRBJ1-6; no firm D call. CDR3 length: 15 residues. CDR1 and CDR2 from the germline V gene are GTSNPN and SVGIG (reference sequence). With 2 bases removed from V and 7 bases from J, the gap between germline ends came to 15 bases. This chain's CDR3 is CAWSQTAGKNSPLHF. CDR3 nucleotides: TGTGCCTGGAGTCAAACCGCCGGGAAAAATTCACCCCTCCACTTT.

This clonotype has at least ten counts. The CDR3 DNA sequence: TGTGCCAGTAGTATTGGGGGCGAACCTTCGAATGAGCAGTTCTTC. Protein: CASSIGGEPSNEQFF. This rearrangement joins TRBV19 to TRBJ2-1; possibly TRBD1 for D (6 bases). The V and J ends lost 3 bases and 7 bases respectively, with 16 bases between them. Germline CDR1 reads LNHDA; CDR2 reads SQIVND (reference sequence). CDR3 length: 15 residues.

This clonotype has only a few counts. The chain employs TRBV11-2 and TRBJ1-1, with D possibly TRBD1 on 6 matching bases. Germline lookup yields CDR1 SGHAT and CDR2 FQNNGV. The ends were cut back, 1 base at V and 4 bases at J, with 7 bases in the middle. The CDR3 sequence is 13 residues long. The CDR3 sequence: CASSLGGATEAFF. The DNA for the CDR3 is TGTGCCAGCAGCTTAGGGGGGGCCACTGAAGCTTTCTTT.

This clonotype was seen a few times. The chain carries TRBV3-1 and TRBJ2-7; D remains unclear. The CDR3 extends over 12 amino acids. V lost 3 bases and J lost 3, with 6 bases in between. Germline-derived CDR1 and CDR2 are LGHDT and YNNKEL (reference sequence). DNA of the CDR3: TGTGCCAGCAGCCACTCAAACTACGAGCAGTACTTC. Protein: CASSHSNYEQYF.

There are many counts of this clonotype. Lacking the conserved final phenylalanine or tryptophan, this CDR3 likely reflects a read error. The DNA is left out, because the CDR3 cannot be placed on it with certainty; the CDR3 is given as TCRdb lists it. The V call is TRBV6-6, the J call TRBJ1-1; TRBD1 was called by the table and not checked on the DNA. Inclusive of both ends, the CDR3 amounts to 11 amino acids. The V gene's germline CDR1 is MNHNY and CDR2 SVGAGI (reference sequence). The chain's CDR3 is CASSPSGGRAL.

For this clonotype: This may be a read error, as it is one base from a much larger clone. V is TRBV12-3 or TRBV12-4 and J is TRBJ2-2, with D perhaps given as TRBD1 or TRBD2 (5 bases each). The CDR3 is 13 residues long. Here the CDR3 reads CASSLQDTGEPFF. Here the CDR3 DNA reads TGTGCCAGCAGTTTACAGGACACCGGGGAGCCGTTTTTT.

This clonotype showed up just a few times. V usage is TRBV6-1 and J usage is TRBJ1-1; D unclear. Germline V gene lookup returns CDR1 MNHNS and CDR2 SASEGT. This CDR3 contains 12 residues. V was pared by 2 bases and J by 6 bases, with 7 bases between. In DNA form, the CDR3 reads TGTGCCAGCAGTGAAAGGATGGCTGAAGCTTTCTTT. Amino acids: CASSERMAEAFF.

CDR3 sequence (DNA): TGTGCCAGCAGCGGGGGACAGCGCCAGCCCCAGCATTTT. It yields the protein CASSGGQRQPQHF. This chain uses TRBV5-8 with TRBJ1-5; 7 bases fit TRBD1. The V and J ends lost 4 bases and 7 bases, in that order; junction bases with no gene match: 5. The CDR3 is 13 residues long. Germline V gene lookup returns CDR1 SGHTS and CDR2 YDEGEE.

This clonotype was detected ten times or more. The rearrangement links TRBV7-9 to TRBJ2-7; D might be TRBD1 (6 bases). The germline V gene has CDR1 SEHNR and CDR2 FQNEAQ (reference sequence). The germline V and J ends were trimmed by 5 bases and 6 bases, with 11 bases remaining between them. The CDR3 consists of 12 residues. Here the CDR3 DNA reads TGTGCCAGCAGCACCCAGGGGACCGAGCAGTACTTC. This encodes CASSTQGTEQYF.

The chain employs TRBV4-2 and TRBJ2-2; no clear D gene. CDR1 and CDR2 (germline): LGHNA, YNFKEQ. V shed 3 bases and J shed 7 bases, with 6 bases lying between them. The CDR3 extends over 12 amino acids. CDR3 bases: TGTGCCAGCAGCCACCGGGTCGGGGAGCTGTTTTTT. This sequence encodes CASSHRVGELFF.

The sample holds many counts of this clonotype. The chain joins TRBV6-1 to TRBJ1-6; D is uncertain. CDR1 is MNHNS, CDR2 SASEGT, per germline. This CDR3 is built from 13 residues. Trimming pared 6 bases from V and 11 bases from J, leaving 14 bases between. CDR3 nucleotides: TGTGCCAGCAGGACCAGTCTTGAGGCACCCCTCCACTTT. Translation: CASRTSLEAPLHF.

This clonotype was counted many times. The rearrangement uses TRBV10-3 and TRBJ1-1; 9 bases agree with TRBD1. After removal of 1 base from V and 2 bases from J, the junction contained 2 bases not matched to a gene. Germline V gene sequence: CDR1 ENHRY, CDR2 SYGVKD. The length of the CDR3 is 15 residues. The CDR3 DNA reads TGTGCCATCAGTGAGTTGGGACAGGGCAACACTGAAGCTTTCTTT. It is translated as CAISELGQGNTEAFF.

The rearrangement uses TRBV2 and TRBJ1-1; D gene uncertain. V lost 1 base and J lost 1, with 7 bases in between. This CDR3 has 14 residues. Germline CDR1 reads SNHLY; CDR2 reads FYNNEI. Here the CDR3 DNA reads TGTGCCAGCAGTGAAGTCGTCACGAACACTGAAGCTTTCTTT. As protein: CASSEVVTNTEAFF.

This clonotype was seen repeatedly, ten times or more. The V call is TRBV7-8, the J call TRBJ2-1, with a weak D call TRBD2 (6 bases). The CDR3 covers 15 residues. In germline, CDR1 is SGHVS, CDR2 FQNEAQ. V shed 4 bases and J shed 6 bases, with 16 bases lying between them. CDR3 amino acids: CASSSVRERVNEQFF. The CDR3 DNA follows: TGTGCCAGCAGCTCTGTCAGGGAGCGGGTCAATGAGCAGTTCTTC.

J is TRBJ2-7 and V is TRBV10-1, with D possibly being TRBD1 or TRBD2 (5 bases each). This CDR3 contains 14 residues. CDR1 WNHNN and CDR2 SYGVQD come from the germline V gene (reference sequence). Trimming took 4 bases from V and 6 from J, leaving 16 bases between them. Here the CDR3 reads CASSVGTGRTEQYF. The CDR3 nucleotides are TGCGCCAGCAGTGTGGGGACGGGGCGGACCGAGCAGTACTTC.

This clonotype came up many times. The chain is built from TRBV29-1 and TRBJ2-1, with a tentative D call TRBD1 (6 bases). The V and J ends lost 3 bases and 5 bases respectively, with 14 bases between them. CDR3 size: 14 residues. The germline gives CDR1 SQVTM, CDR2 ANQGSEA. The CDR3 loop is CSVDRGRSHNEQFF. The CDR3 nucleotides read TGCAGCGTTGACAGGGGCCGAAGCCACAATGAGCAGTTCTTC.

This clonotype was seen ten or more times. This sequence joins TRBV18 and TRBJ1-2; a weak D match, TRBD1 (6 bases). The CDR3 contains 16 residues. With 4 bases removed from V and 0 bases from J, the gap between germline ends came to 15 bases. CDR1 KGHSH and CDR2 LQKENI come from the germline V gene. CDR3 sequence (DNA): TGTGCCAGCTCACTCAGAGGTACAGGGACTAACTATGGCTACACCTTC. Translating gives CASSLRGTGTNYGYTF.

This clonotype was found a few times. CDR3 DNA sequence: TGTGCCAGCAGTTCCCAGGGGGCTGGAAACACCATATATTTT. Translated, it gives CASSSQGAGNTIYF. The rearrangement joins TRBV27 to TRBJ1-3, with 7 bases identical to TRBD1. There are 14 residues in the CDR3. Per germline, CDR1 MNHEY and CDR2 SMNVEV (reference sequence). The trim removed 4 bases at V and 2 bases at J, leaving 2 bases unmatched.

A few counts support this clonotype. The rearrangement links TRBV5-1 to TRBJ1-1, with D possibly being TRBD1 (5 bases). The ends were cut back, 1 base at V and 1 base at J, with 17 bases in the middle. CDR1 SGHRS and CDR2 YFSETQ come from the germline V gene. The CDR3 length is 17 residues. CDR3 DNA: TGCGCCAGCAGCTTGTTCAGGACACGATCTGCGAACACTGAAGCTTTCTTT. This gives the protein CASSLFRTRSANTEAFF.

The chain couples TRBV28 to TRBJ1-1; D is possibly TRBD1 (5 bases). V lost 5 bases and J lost 0, with 19 bases in between. CDR3 size: 17 residues. Per the germline V gene, CDR1 is MDHEN and CDR2 is SYDVKM. For the CDR3, the DNA is TGTGCCAGCAGTCGAATTGGGACCGTAGCCATGAACACTGAAGCTTTCTTT. This translates into CASSRIGTVAMNTEAFF.

This clonotype has only a few counts. J is TRBJ2-7 and V is TRBV3-1; D not certain. Trimming took 4 bases from V and 3 from J, leaving 13 bases between them. Germline loops: CDR1 LGHDT, CDR2 YNNKEL (reference sequence). The CDR3 spans 14 residues. CDR3: CASSPYWASYEQYF. CDR3 coding DNA: TGTGCCAGCAGCCCTTATTGGGCCAGCTACGAGCAGTACTTC.